This TCR beta chain derives from a study of blood T cells in healthy people across ages. The CDR3 is 15 amino acids. After removal of 6 bases from V and 2 bases from J, the junction contained 7 bases not matched to a gene. Germline lookup yields CDR1 LGHDT and CDR2 YNNKEL (reference sequence). This clonotype was seen more than once but under ten times. Antigen specificity is unknown. A second PCR of roughly 7 to 11 cycles used a sample-barcoded 5' primer and a J-beta primer mix. Using its own MiXCR run on the 5' RACE reads, TCRdb lists one record per CDR3 protein. The repertoire holds about 1,500,000 distinct CDR3 sequences, with roughly 28% as singletons. Findings and caveats of the study: Estimated diversity that came from one million T cells was considered an underestimate. Higher diversity and more naive CD4+ cells were features of long-lived donors, compared to aged donors. Per million T cells, TCR beta diversity dropped roughly linearly as age increased.

The specimen sequenced was blood. This chain joins TRBV3-1 and TRBJ2-1, with TRBD2 identical over 7 bases. The TCR sequence derives from a woman in her thirties in good health. This chain's CDR3 is CASRSGGSPYNEQFF. In DNA form, the CDR3 reads TGTGCCAGCAGGTCCGGGGGGTCCCCCTACAATGAGCAGTTCTTC.